This TCR beta chain was observed in a study of blood T cells in healthy people across ages. Comments on this clonotype: Its antigen is unidentified.

The CDR3 loop spans 15 amino acids. V was trimmed by 6 bases and J by 0 bases, leaving 9 bases between them. The germline gives CDR1 MNHEY, CDR2 SMNVEV (reference sequence). It was with a sample-barcoded 5' primer and a J-beta primer mix that a second PCR of roughly 7 to 11 cycles was run. TCRdb used MiXCR to reprocess the 5' RACE reads, holding one entry per CDR3 protein. This table holds about 1.8 million distinct CDR3 sequences, just under 50% found once. Study-wide results and caveats: Long-lived donors carried more naive CD4+ cells and greater diversity than aged donors.

The rearrangement uses TRBV27 and TRBJ2-6; D remains ambiguous. The sequenced material came from blood. The sequence was collected from a woman aged 35 to 49 in good health. The DNA of the CDR3 is TGTGCCAGCAGCGGCCCTAGCTCTGGGGCCAACGTCCTGACTTTC. Translated: CASSGPSSGANVLTF.